The TCR beta chain described here comes from a study of spatial heterogeneity in lung cancer. General study results and limits: Tumors with more nonsynonymous mutations had more expanded intratumoral alpha and beta TCRs. Ubiquitous expanded TCR counts tracked ubiquitous nonsynonymous mutations; regional expanded TCR counts tracked regional nonsynonymous mutations.

The time point is: sample taken at primary tumor resection. Donation came from approximately 69 patients with untreated early-stage non-small cell lung cancer. This clonotype is medium-sized (0.01 to 0.1%). Its target is unknown. This beta chain is an unintended read in a library built for alpha chains; its size means little. Each molecule of TCR cDNA was tagged with one unique molecular identifier. In TCRdb, the 5' RACE reads were re-called with MiXCR into one record per CDR3 protein. The table shows 6,000 to 7,500 distinct CDR3 sequences, with roughly an eighth occurring only once. The source is a male donor with early-stage non-small cell lung cancer. Source: lung tumor tissue, taken at surgery.

DNA for the CDR3: TGTGCCAGCAGCTCATTGGCAGGACGTTTATATGAAGCTTTCTTT. Translated: CASSSLAGRLYEAFF. This rearrangement joins TRBV11-2 to TRBJ1-1; D unresolved. Deletions cut 4 bases from V and 7 bases from J, with 19 bases between. The germline gives CDR1 SGHAT, CDR2 FQNNGV. The CDR3 has 15 amino acids.